Shown below are 6 T cell receptor beta chains from a single sample sequenced in a study of blood T cell repertoires in COVID-19. The table came from immunoSEQ multiplex PCR; TCRdb's copy has only in-frame clones and leaves some out. The table has 200,000 to 250,000 clones, roughly 90% seen once. Source material: peripheral blood. All receptors derive from a middle-aged man with active or convalescent COVID-19.

J is TRBJ1-2 and V is TRBV28, with 11 nucleotides matching TRBD1. V lost 3 bases to trimming and J lost 4 bases; unmatched junction nucleotides: 7. The CDR3 covers 16 residues. Germline CDR1 MDHEN, CDR2 SYDVKM. The CDR3 here is CASSFRGTGGFYGYTF. The CDR3 DNA reads as TGTGCCAGCAGTTTCAGGGGGACAGGGGGGTTCTATGGCTACACCTTC.

This clone was counted a few times. The V gene is TRBV6-1, the J gene TRBJ2-3; the match to TRBD1 covers 11 bases. The germline CDR1 and CDR2 sequences are MNHNS and SASEGT. CDR3 length: 16 amino acids. V shed 0 bases and J 4 bases; nucleotides not matched to a gene: 3. The CDR3 DNA reads as TGTGCCAGCAGTGAAGCGCCGGGACAGGGGGCAGATACGCAGTATTTT. Translated: CASSEAPGQGADTQYF.

The sample holds one count of this clone. The V call is TRBV7-9, the J call TRBJ1-4; 7 bases align to TRBD1. Germline V gene lookup returns CDR1 SEHNR and CDR2 FQNEAQ (reference sequence). J was trimmed by 5 bases and V by 3 bases; bases with no gene match: 6. CDR3 size: 15 residues. The CDR3 DNA follows: TGTGCCAGCAGCTTGACCGGGACAGCCAATGAAAAACTGTTTTTT. Amino acid sequence: CASSLTGTANEKLFF.

The genes are TRBV6-6 and TRBJ1-1; D is possibly TRBD1 (5 bases). Deletions cut 2 bases from V and 1 base from J, with 8 bases between. Germline CDR1 and CDR2: MNHNY and SVGAGI (reference sequence). CDR3 length equals 14 residues. CDR3 loop: CASSYGAPNTEAFF. The DNA of the CDR3 is TGTGCCAGCAGTTACGGGGCGCCGAACACTGAAGCTTTCTTT.

This clone has just a few counts. The chain has TRBV18 and TRBJ2-5, with unresolved D. CDR1 is KGHSH and CDR2 is LQKENI in the germline V gene. CDR3 size: 13 residues. V was clipped by 3 bases and J by 0 bases, with 5 bases between them. The CDR3 loop is CASSPGNQETQYF. CDR3 nucleotides: TGTGCCAGCTCACCTGGCAACCAAGAGACCCAGTACTTC. The full variable domain, in which reference TRBV18 and TRBJ2-5 provide the parts outside the CDR3, is NAGVMQNPRHLVRRRGQEARLRCSPMKGHSHVYWYRQLPEEGLKFMVYLQKENIIDESGMPKERFSAEFPKEGPSILRIQQVVRGDSAAYFCASSPGNQETQYFGPGTRLLVL.

This CDR3 is CASSLAGGGYEQYF. The DNA for the CDR3 is TGTGCCAGCAGCTTGGCGGGGGGCGGCTACGAGCAGTACTTC. This chain joins TRBV5-5 and TRBJ2-7; D may be TRBD2 (7 bases). The V end was cut by 0 bases, the J end by 3 bases, with 10 bases between. Germline loops: CDR1 SGHKS, CDR2 YYEKEE (reference sequence). This CDR3 is built from 14 residues.